This entry features one T cell receptor beta chain sequence. In germline, CDR1 is SGHRS, CDR2 YFSETQ. The CDR3 extends over 17 amino acids. J gave up 8 bases and V 4 bases, and 13 bases lay outside the gene matches. It was with 60 Vbeta and 13 Jbeta primers that the PCR ran. Sequencing was performed with immunoSEQ multiplex PCR; in TCRdb, only in-frame clones are kept and a portion is missing. The profile shows about 120,000 clones, 65% of them singletons. The sample belongs to a study of cytomegalovirus exposure and HLA in healthy donors. Overall study: Of all 360 or so donors who were genotyped, roughly 81% belonged to the Caucasian-associated ancestry cluster.

The chain carries TRBV5-1 and TRBJ1-6, with 9 positions matching TRBD1. The sequencing input was PBMCs. The source of this sequence is a woman in her thirties or forties in good health and CMV-seropositive. The CDR3 loop reads CASSTAGQGTKYSPLHF. Written as DNA, the CDR3 is TGCGCCAGCAGCACCGCGGGACAGGGTACCAAGTATTCACCCCTCCACTTT.